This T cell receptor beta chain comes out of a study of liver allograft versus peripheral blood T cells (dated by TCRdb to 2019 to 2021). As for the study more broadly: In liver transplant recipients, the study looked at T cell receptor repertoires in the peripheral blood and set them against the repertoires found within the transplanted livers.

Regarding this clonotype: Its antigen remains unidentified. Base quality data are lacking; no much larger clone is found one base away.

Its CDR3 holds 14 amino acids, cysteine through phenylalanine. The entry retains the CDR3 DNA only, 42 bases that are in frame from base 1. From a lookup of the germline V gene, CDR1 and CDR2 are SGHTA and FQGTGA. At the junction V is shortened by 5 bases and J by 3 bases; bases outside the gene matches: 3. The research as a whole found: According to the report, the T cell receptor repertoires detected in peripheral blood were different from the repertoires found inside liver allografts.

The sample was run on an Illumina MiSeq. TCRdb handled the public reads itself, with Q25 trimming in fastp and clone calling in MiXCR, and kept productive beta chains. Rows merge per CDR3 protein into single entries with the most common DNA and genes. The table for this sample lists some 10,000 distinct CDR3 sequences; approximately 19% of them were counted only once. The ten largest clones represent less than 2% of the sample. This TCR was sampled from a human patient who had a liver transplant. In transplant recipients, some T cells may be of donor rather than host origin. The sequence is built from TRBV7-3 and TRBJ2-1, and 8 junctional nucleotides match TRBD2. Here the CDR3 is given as CASSISGGYNEQFF. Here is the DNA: TGTGCCAGCAGCATAAGCGGGGGCTACAATGAGCAGTTCTTC.